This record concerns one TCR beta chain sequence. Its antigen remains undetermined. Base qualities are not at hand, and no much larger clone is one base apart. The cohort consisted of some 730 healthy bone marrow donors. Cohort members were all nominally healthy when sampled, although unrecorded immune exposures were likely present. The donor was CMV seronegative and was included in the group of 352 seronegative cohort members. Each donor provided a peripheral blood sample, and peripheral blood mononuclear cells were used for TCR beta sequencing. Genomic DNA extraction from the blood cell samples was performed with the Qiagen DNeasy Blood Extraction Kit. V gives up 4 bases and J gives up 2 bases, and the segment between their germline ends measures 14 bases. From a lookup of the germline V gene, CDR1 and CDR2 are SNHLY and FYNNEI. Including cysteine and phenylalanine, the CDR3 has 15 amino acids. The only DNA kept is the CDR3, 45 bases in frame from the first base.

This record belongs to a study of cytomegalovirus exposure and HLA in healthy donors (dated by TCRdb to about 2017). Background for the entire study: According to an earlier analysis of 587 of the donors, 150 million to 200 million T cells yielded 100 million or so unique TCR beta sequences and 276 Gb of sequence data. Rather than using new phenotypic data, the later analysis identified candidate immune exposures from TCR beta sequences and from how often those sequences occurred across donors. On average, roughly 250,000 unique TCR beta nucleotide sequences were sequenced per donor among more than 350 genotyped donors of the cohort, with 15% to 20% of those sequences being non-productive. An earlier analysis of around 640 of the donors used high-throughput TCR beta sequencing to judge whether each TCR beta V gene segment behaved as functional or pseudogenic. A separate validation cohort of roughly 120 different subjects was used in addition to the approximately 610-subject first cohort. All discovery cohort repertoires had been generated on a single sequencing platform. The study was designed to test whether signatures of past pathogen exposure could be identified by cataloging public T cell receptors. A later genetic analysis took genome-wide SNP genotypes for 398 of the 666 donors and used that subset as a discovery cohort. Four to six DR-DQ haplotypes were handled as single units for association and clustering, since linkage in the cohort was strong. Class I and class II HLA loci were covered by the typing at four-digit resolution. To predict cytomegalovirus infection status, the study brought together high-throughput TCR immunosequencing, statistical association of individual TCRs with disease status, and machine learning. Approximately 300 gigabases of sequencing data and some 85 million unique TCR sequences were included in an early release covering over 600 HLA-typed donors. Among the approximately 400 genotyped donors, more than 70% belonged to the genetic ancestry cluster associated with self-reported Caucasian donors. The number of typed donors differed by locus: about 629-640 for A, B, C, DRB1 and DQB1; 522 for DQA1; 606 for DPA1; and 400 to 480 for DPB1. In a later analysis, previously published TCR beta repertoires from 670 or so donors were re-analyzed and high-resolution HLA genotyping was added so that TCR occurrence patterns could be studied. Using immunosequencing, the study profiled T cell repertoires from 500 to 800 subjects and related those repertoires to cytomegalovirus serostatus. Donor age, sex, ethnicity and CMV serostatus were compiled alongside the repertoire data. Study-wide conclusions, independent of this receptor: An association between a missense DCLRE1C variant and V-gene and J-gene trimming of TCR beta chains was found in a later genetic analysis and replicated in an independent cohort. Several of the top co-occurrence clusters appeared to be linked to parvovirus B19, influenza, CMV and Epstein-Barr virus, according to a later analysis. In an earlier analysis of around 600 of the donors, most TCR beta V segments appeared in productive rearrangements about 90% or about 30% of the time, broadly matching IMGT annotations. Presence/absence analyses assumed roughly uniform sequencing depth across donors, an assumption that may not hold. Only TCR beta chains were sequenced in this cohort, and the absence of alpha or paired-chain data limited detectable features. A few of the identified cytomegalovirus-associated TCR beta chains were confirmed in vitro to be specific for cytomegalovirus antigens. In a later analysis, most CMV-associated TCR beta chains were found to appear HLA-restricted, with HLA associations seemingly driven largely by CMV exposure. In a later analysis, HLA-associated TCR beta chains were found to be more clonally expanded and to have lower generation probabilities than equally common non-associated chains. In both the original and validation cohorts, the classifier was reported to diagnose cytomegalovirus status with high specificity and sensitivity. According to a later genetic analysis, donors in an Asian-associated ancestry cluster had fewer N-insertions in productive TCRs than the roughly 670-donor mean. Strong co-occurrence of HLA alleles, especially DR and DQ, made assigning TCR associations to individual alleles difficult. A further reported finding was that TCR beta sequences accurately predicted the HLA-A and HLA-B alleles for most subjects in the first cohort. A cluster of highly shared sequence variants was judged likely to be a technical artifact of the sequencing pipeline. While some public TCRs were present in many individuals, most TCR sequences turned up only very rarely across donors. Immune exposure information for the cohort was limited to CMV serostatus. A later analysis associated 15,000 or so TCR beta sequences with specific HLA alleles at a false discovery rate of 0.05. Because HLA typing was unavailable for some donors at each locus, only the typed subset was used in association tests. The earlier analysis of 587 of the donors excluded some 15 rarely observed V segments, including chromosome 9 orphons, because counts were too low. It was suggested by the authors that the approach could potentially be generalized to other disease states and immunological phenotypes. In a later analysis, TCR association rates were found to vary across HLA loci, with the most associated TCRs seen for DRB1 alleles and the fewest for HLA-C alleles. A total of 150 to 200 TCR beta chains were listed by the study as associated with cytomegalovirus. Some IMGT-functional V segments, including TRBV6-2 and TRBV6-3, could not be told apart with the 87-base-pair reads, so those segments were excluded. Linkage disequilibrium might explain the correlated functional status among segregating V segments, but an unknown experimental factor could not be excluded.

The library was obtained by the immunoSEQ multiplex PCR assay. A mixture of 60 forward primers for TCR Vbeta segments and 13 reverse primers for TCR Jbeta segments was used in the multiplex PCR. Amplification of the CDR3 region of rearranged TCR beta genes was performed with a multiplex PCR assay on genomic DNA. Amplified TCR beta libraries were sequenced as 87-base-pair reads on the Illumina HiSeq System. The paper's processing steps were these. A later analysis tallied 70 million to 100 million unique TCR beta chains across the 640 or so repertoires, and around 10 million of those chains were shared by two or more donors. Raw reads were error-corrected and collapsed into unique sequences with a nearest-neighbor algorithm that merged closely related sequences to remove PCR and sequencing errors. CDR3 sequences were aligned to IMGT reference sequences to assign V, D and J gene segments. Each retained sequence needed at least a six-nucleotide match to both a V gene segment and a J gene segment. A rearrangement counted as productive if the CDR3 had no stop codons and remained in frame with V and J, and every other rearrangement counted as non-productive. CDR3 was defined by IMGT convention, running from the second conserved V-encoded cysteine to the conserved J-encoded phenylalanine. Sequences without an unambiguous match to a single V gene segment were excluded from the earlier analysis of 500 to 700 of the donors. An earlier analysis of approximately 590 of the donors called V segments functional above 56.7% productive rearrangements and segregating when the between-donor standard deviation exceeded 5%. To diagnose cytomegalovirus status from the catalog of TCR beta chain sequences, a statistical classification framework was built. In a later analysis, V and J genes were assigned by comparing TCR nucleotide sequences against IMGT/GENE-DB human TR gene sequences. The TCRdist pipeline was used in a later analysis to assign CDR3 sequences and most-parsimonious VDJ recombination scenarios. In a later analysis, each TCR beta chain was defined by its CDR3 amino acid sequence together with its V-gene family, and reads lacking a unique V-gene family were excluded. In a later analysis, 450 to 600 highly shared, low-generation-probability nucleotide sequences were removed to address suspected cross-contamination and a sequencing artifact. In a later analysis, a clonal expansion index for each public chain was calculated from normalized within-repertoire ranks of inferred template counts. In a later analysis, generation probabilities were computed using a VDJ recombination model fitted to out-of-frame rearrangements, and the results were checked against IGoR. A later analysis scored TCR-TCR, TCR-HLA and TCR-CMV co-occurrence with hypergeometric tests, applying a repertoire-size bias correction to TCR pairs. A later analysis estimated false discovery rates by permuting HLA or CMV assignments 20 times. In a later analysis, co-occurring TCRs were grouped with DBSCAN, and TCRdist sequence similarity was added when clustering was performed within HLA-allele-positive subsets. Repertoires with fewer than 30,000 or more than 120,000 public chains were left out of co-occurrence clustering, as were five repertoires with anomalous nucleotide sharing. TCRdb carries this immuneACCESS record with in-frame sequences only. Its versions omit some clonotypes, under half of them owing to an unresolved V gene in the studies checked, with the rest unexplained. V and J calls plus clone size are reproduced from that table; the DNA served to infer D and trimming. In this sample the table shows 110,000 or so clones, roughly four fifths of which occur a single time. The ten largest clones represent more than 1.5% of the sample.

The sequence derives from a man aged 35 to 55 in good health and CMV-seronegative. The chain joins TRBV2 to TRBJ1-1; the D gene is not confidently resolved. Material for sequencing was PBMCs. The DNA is TGTGCCAGCAGTGTTACAGCAGTCTTTAACACTGAAGCTTTCTTT. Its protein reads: CASSVTAVFNTEAFF.